What follows are 3 T cell receptor beta chains derived from one specimen sequenced in a study of T cells expressing NK-cell markers. TCRdb re-called the 5' RACE reads, yielding one record per CDR3 amino acid sequence without DNA. Its listing shows a few hundred thousand distinct CDR3 sequences. The sample consisted of blood T cells: a sorted CD56 or NKG2C T cell subset, CD4+ or CD8+ T cells, or bulk PBMC T cells (not recorded which). These receptors were collected from a man aged 18-69 years in good health.

The CDR3 sequence is CASSRGQGRFEAFF. The chain joins TRBV12-3 or TRBV12-4 to TRBJ1-1; TCRdb names TRBD1, which stays unverified in the absence of DNA. CDR3 length equals 14 residues.

The chain joins TRBV20-1 to TRBJ2-7. The germline CDR1 and CDR2 sequences are DFQATT and SNEGSKA (reference sequence). This CDR3 comprises 13 residues. The CDR3 here is CSFLAAPSYEQYF.

CDR3 loop: CASSPSDTDTQYF. The J gene is TRBJ2-3, the V gene TRBV28. The CDR3 has 13 residues. CDR1 MDHEN and CDR2 SYDVKM come from the germline V gene.